This T cell receptor beta chain derives from a study of Graves' ophthalmopathy and Graves' hyperthyroidism. Study details: Ophthalmopathy not arising within 18 months of follow-up defined hyperthyroidism as stable. Points from the study as a whole: Its predictions of ophthalmopathy progression gave the model over 70% sensitivity and about 72% specificity. Most thyroid clonotypes expanded beyond 0.001 frequency were also found in blood.

Concerning this clonotype itself: Its antigen is unidentified.

For repertoire sequencing, the TCR beta CDR3 regions were amplified from RNA transcripts. An opening RT-PCR round employed HTBI primers and preceded a second-round multiplex PCR. One entry per CDR3 protein results from TCRdb running MiXCR on the multiplex PCR reads. The sample holds about 600,000 distinct CDR3 sequences; less than 40% are singletons and the top ten take about 4%. CDR3 length: 14 residues. V lost 7 bases and J lost 0; bases outside the gene matches: 4. CDR1 is ENHRY, CDR2 SYGVKD, per germline. The sample consisted of peripheral blood or thyroid tissue (not recorded which). The sequence was obtained from an adult man with Graves' hyperthyroidism. V and J are TRBV10-3 and TRBJ2-7; 9 bases align to TRBD1. CDR3 amino acids: CAITGTGNSYEQYF. The CDR3 DNA reads as TGTGCCATCACTGGGACAGGGAACTCCTACGAGCAGTACTTC.